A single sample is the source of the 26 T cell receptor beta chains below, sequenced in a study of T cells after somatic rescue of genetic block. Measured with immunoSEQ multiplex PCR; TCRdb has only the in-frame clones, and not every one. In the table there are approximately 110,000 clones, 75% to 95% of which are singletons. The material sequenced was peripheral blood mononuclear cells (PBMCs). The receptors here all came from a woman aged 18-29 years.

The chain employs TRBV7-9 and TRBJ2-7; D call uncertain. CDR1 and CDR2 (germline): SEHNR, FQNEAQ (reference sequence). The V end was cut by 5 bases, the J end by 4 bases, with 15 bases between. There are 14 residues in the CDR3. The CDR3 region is CASSPSQQTYEQYF. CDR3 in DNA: TGTGCCAGCAGCCCTTCACAACAGACTTACGAGCAGTACTTC.

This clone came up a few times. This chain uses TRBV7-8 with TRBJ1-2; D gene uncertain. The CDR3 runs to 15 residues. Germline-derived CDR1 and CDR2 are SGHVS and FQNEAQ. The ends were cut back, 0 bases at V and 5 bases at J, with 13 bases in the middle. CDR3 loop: CASSLAMSSSYGYTF. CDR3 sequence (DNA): TGTGCCAGCAGCTTAGCGATGTCCAGTAGTTATGGCTACACCTTC.

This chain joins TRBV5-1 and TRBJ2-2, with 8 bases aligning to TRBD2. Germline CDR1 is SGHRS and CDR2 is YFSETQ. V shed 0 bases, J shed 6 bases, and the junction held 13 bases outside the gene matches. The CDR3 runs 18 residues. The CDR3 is CASSLDGGEAGVAGELFF. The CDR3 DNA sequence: TGCGCCAGCAGCTTGGACGGCGGAGAAGCGGGGGTGGCCGGGGAGCTGTTTTTT.

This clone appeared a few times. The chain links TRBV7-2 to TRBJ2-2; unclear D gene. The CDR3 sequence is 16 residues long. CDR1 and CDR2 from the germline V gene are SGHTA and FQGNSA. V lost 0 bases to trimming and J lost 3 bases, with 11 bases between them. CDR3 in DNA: TGTGCCAGCAGCTTAGCCCGCAGAAGAGACACCGGGGAGCTGTTTTTT. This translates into CASSLARRRDTGELFF. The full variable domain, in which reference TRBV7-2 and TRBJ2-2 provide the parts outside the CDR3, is GAGVSQSPSNKVTEKGKDVELRCDPISGHTALYWYRQSLGQGLEFLIYFQGNSAPDKSGLPSDRFSAERTGGSVSTLTIQRTQQEDSAVYLCASSLARRRDTGELFFGEGSRLTVL.

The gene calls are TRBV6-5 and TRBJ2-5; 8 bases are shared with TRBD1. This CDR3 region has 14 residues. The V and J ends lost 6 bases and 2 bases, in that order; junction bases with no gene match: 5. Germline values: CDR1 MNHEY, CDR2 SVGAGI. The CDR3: CASSPGTGQETQYF. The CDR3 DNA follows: TGTGCCAGCAGCCCCGGGACAGGACAAGAGACCCAGTACTTC.

The DNA for the CDR3 is TGCGCCAGCAGCTTGATAGCGGGGGTGGGAGATACGCAGTATTTT. Protein sequence: CASSLIAGVGDTQYF. This rearrangement joins TRBV5-1 to TRBJ2-3; 9 bases map to TRBD2. The CDR3 consists of 15 residues. V gave up 1 base and J gave up 5 bases; unmatched junction bases: 5. Germline assignment: CDR1 SGHRS and CDR2 YFSETQ.

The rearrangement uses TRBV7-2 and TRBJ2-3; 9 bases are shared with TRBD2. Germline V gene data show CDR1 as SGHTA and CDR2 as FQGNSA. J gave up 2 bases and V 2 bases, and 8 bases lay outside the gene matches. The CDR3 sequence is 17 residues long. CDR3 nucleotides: TGTGCCAGCAGCTTATTTCAAAGCGGGGGGAACACAGATACGCAGTATTTT. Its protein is CASSLFQSGGNTDTQYF.

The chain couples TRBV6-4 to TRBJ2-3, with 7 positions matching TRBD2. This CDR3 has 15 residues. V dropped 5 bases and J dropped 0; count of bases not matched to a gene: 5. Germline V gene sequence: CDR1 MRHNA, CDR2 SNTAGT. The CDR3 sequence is CASSNLADSTDTQYF. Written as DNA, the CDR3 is TGTGCCAGCAGTAACCTAGCGGATAGCACAGATACGCAGTATTTT.

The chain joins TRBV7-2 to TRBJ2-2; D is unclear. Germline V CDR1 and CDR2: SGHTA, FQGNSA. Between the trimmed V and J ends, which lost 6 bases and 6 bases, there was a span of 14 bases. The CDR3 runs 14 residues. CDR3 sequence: CASRPTGTPGELFF. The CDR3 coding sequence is TGTGCCAGCAGGCCCACTGGTACACCCGGGGAGCTGTTTTTT.

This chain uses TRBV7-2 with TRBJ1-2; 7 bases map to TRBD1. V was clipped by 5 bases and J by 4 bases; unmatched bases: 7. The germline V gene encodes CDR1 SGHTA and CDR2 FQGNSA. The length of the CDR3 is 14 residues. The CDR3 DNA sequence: TGTGCCAGCAGCACGGACAGGAACCTCTATGGCTACACCTTC. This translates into CASSTDRNLYGYTF.

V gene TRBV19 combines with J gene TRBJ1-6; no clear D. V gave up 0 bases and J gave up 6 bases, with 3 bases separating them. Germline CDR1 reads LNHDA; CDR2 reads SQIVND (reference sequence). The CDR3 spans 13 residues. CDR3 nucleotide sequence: TGTGCCAGTAGTATAGATGTTAATTCACCCCTCCACTTT. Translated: CASSIDVNSPLHF.

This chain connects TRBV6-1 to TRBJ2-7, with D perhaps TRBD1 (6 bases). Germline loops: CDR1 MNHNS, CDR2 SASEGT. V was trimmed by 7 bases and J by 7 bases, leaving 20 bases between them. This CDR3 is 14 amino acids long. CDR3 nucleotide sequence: TGTGCCAGCATGAAACAGGGTGGGCCCGGGGAGCAGTACTTC. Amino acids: CASMKQGGPGEQYF.

This CDR3 is CAISESRAIYEQYF. CDR3 bases: TGTGCCATCAGTGAGTCGAGGGCAATCTACGAGCAGTACTTC. The V and J genes are TRBV10-3 and TRBJ2-7, with D tentatively TRBD2 (5 bases). V was clipped by 0 bases and J by 3 bases, with 9 bases between them. Germline V CDR1 and CDR2: ENHRY, SYGVKD. The CDR3 is 14 amino acids.

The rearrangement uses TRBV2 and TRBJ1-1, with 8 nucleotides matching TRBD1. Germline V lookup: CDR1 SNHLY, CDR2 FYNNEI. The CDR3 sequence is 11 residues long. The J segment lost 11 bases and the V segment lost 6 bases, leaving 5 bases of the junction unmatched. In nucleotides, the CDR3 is TGTGCCAGCAGCACAGGGGGAGAGGCTTTCTTT. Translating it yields CASSTGGEAFF.

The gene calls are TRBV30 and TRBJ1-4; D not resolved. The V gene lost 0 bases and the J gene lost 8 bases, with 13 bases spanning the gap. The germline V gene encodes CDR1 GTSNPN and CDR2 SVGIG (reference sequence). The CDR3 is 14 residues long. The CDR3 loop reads CAWSVSPGTEKLFF. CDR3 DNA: TGTGCCTGGAGTGTATCCCCGGGAACCGAAAAACTGTTTTTT.

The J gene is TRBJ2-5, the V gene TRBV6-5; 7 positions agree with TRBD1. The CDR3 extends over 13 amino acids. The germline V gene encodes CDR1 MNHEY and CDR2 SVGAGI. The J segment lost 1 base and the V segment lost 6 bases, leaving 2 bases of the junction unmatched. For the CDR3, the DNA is TGTGCCAGCAGCGGACAGGCCCAAGAGACCCAGTACTTC. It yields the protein CASSGQAQETQYF.

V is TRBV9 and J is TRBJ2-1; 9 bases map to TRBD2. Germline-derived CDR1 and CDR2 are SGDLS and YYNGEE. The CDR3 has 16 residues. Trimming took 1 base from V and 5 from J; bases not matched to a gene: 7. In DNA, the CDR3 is TGTGCCAGCAGCGTACGAGCGGGGGGCCTCCACAATGAGCAGTTCTTC. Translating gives CASSVRAGGLHNEQFF.

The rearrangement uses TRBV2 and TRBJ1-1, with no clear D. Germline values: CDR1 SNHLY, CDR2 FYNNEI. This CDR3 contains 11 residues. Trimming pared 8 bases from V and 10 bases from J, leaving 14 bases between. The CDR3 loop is CASVGYYGAFF. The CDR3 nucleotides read TGTGCCAGCGTGGGGTATTACGGAGCTTTCTTT.

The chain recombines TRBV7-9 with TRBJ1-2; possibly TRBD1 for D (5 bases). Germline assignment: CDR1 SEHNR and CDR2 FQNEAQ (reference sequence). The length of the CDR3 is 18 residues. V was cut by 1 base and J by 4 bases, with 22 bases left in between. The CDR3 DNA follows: TGTGCCAGCAGCTTAGTAGGGGCGACGGACGATCAACCCTATGGCTACACCTTC. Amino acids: CASSLVGATDDQPYGYTF.

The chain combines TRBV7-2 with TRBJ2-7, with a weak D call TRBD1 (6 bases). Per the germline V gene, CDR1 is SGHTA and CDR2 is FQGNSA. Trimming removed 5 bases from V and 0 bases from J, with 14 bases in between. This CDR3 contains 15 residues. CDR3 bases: TGTGCCAGCAGCCCGACAGGCCCTAGCTCCTACGAGCAGTACTTC. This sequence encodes CASSPTGPSSYEQYF.

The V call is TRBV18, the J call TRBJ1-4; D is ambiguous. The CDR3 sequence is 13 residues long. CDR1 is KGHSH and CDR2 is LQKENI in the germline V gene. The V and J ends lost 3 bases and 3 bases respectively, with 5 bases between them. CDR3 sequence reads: CASSPGSNEKLFF. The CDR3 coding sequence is TGTGCCAGCTCACCCGGGTCTAATGAAAAACTGTTTTTT.

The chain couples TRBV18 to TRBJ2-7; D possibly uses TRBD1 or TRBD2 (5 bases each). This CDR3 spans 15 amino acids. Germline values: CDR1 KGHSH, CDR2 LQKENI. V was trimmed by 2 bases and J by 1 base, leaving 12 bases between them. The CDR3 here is CASSPREGLSYEQYF. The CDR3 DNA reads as TGTGCCAGCTCACCAAGAGAGGGGCTATCCTACGAGCAGTACTTC.

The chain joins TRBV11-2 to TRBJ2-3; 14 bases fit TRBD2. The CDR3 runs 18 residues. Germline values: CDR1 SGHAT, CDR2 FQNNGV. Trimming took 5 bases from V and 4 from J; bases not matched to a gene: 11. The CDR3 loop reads CASSLGVGTSGGPDTQYF. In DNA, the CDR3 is TGTGCCAGCAGCCTAGGAGTGGGGACTAGCGGGGGACCAGATACGCAGTATTTT.

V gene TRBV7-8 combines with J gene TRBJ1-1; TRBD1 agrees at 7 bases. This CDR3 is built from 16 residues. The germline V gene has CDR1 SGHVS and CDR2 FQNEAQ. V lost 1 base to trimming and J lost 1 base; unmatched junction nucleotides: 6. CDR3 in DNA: TGTGCCAGCAGCTTAGTGCCAGGGGGTAGGAACACTGAAGCTTTCTTT. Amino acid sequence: CASSLVPGGRNTEAFF.

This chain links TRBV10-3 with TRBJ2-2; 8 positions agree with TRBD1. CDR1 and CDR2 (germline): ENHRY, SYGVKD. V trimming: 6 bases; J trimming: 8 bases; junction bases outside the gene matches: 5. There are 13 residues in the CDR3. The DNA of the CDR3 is TGTGCCATCAGGGCAGGGGGCAATGGGGAGCTGTTTTTT. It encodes CAIRAGGNGELFF.

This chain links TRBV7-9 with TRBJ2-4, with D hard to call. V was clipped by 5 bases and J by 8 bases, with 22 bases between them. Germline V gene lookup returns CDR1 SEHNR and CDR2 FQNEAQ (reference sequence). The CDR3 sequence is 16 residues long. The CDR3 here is CASSKVEWISRDIQYF. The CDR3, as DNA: TGTGCCAGCAGCAAAGTGGAGTGGATTTCAAGGGACATTCAGTACTTC.